The 21 T cell receptor beta chains below were found in one sample sequenced in a study of cytomegalovirus exposure and HLA in healthy donors (dated by TCRdb to 2015 to 2018). The library was produced with the immunoSEQ multiplex PCR assay. In TCRdb, the immuneACCESS table is reduced to in-frame sequences with V and J assigned. These tables do not hold every clone; where another copy was compared, an unresolved V gene accounts for under half, and the others remain unexplained. This sample comprises fewer than 120,000 clones, approximately 90% of them detected only once. Together, the top ten hold roughly 1.4% of the sample. Source material: PBMCs. The receptors here all came from a woman aged 25 to 39 in good health and CMV-seropositive.

This clone was detected once. The chain carries TRBV4-2 and TRBJ2-3; 7 bases map to TRBD1. The CDR3 totals 15 residues. CDR1 is LGHNA and CDR2 is YNFKEQ in the germline V gene. V trimming: 3 bases; J trimming: 6 bases; junction bases outside the gene matches: 9. For the CDR3, the DNA is TGTGCCAGCAGCCACCGCGGACAGGTATCGGATACGCAGTATTTT. It encodes CASSHRGQVSDTQYF.

CDR3 region: CASSPTDSGGTEAFF. The CDR3 nucleotides read TGTGCCAGCAGTCCTACCGACAGCGGAGGGACTGAAGCTTTCTTT. V is TRBV28 and J is TRBJ1-1, with D possibly matching TRBD1 (5 bases). The CDR3 runs to 15 residues. CDR1 and CDR2 from the germline V gene are MDHEN and SYDVKM. Trimming stripped 5 bases from V and 5 bases from J, with 18 bases between.

The DNA of the CDR3 is TGCGCCAGCAGCCAAGATACTAGCGGGAGTCCCTACGAGCAGTACTTC. Protein product: CASSQDTSGSPYEQYF. The chain has TRBV4-3 and TRBJ2-7; 11 bases fit TRBD2. The CDR3 is 16 amino acids. Germline loops: CDR1 LGHNA, CDR2 YSLEER. The V and J ends lost 0 bases and 2 bases, in that order; junction bases with no gene match: 3.

The chain carries TRBV6-1 and TRBJ1-2, with 7 bases fitting TRBD1. Germline values: CDR1 MNHNS, CDR2 SASEGT. The CDR3 loop spans 14 amino acids. Germline trimming cut 4 bases from V and 3 bases from J; bases unmatched to any gene: 5. CDR3 nucleotide sequence: TGTGCCAGCAGTGTATCTACAGGGGACTATGGCTACACCTTC. Translation: CASSVSTGDYGYTF.

The chain couples TRBV5-4 to TRBJ2-1, with D hard to call. V was shortened by 4 bases and J by 0 bases, with 11 bases between the two germline ends. This CDR3 contains 15 residues. Germline CDR1 SGHNT, CDR2 YYREEE (reference sequence). The CDR3 coding sequence is TGTGCCAGCAGCCCGACTGTAAGCTCCTACAATGAGCAGTTCTTC. It yields the protein CASSPTVSSYNEQFF.

The chain recombines TRBV4-2 with TRBJ1-4, with 8 bases aligning to TRBD1. This CDR3 comprises 15 residues. Trimming removed 3 bases from V and 8 bases from J; junction bases left unmatched: 8. Per germline, CDR1 LGHNA and CDR2 YNFKEQ. For the CDR3, the DNA is TGTGCCAGCAGCCAGGGAGGACAGGGATTAGAAAAACTGTTTTTT. Residues: CASSQGGQGLEKLFF.

The gene calls are TRBV9 and TRBJ2-2; a weak D match, TRBD2 (6 bases). V was cut by 7 bases and J by 6 bases, with 16 bases left in between. This CDR3 contains 14 residues. Germline V gene lookup returns CDR1 SGDLS and CDR2 YYNGEE. CDR3 sequence (DNA): TGTGCCAGCTACCCCGACGGGGGTTCCGGGGAGCTGTTTTTT. Translating it yields CASYPDGGSGELFF. Using reference TRBV9 and TRBJ2-2 for the parts outside the CDR3, the full variable domain is DSGVTQTPKHLITATGQRVTLRCSPRSGDLSVYWYQQSLDQGLQFLIQYYNGEERAKGNILERFSAQQFPDLHSELNLSSLELGDSALYFCASYPDGGSGELFFGEGSRLTVL.

The V gene is TRBV7-2, the J gene TRBJ2-2; D possibly corresponds to TRBD2 (5 bases). Deletions cut 2 bases from V and 7 bases from J, with 11 bases between. In germline, CDR1 is SGHTA, CDR2 FQGNSA. There are 14 residues in the CDR3. The CDR3 is CASSLYGKDGELFF. CDR3 coding DNA: TGTGCCAGCAGCTTATACGGGAAGGACGGGGAGCTGTTTTTT.

The chain is built from TRBV6-5 and TRBJ1-2; 9 positions match TRBD1. The V segment lost 7 bases and the J segment 5 bases; nucleotides outside the gene matches: 2. The CDR3 consists of 12 residues. Per germline, CDR1 MNHEY and CDR2 SVGAGI. The chain's CDR3 is CASTGTGYGYTF. CDR3 DNA sequence: TGTGCCAGCACCGGGACAGGGTATGGCTACACCTTC.

V usage is TRBV6-1 and J usage is TRBJ2-2, with 8 positions matching TRBD1. This CDR3 is built from 14 residues. CDR1 MNHNS and CDR2 SASEGT come from the germline V gene. With V trimmed by 10 bases and J by 3 bases, 7 bases remained unmatched. The CDR3 is CAISGGADTGELFF. In nucleotides, the CDR3 is TGTGCCATCTCAGGGGGCGCGGACACCGGGGAGCTGTTTTTT.

J is TRBJ1-2 and V is TRBV20-1; D is possibly TRBD1 (5 bases). The V gene lost 6 bases and the J gene lost 8 bases, with 13 bases spanning the gap. The CDR3 runs to 11 residues. Germline-derived CDR1 and CDR2 are DFQATT and SNEGSKA (reference sequence). CDR3 bases: TGCAGTGCCACGGGGGGGGTCGGCTACACCTTC. Translation gives CSATGGVGYTF.

Concerning this clone itself: A read error may produce the germline difference seen at one junction end. The chain employs TRBV10-3 and TRBJ2-7; D may be TRBD2 (6 bases). Germline CDR1 and CDR2: ENHRY and SYGVKD. The CDR3 loop spans 12 amino acids. The CDR3 loop is CAISEGGWFGIF. The CDR3 DNA reads as TGTGCCATCAGTGAAGGAGGGTGGTTTGGGATCTTC.

The chain couples TRBV27 to TRBJ2-3, with 16 bases fitting TRBD2. After removal of 10 bases from V and 0 bases from J, the junction contained 16 bases not matched to a gene. The CDR3 length is 20 residues. The germline V gene has CDR1 MNHEY and CDR2 SMNVEV (reference sequence). CDR3 protein: CATRARPGLAGGTSTDTQYF. The DNA for the CDR3 is TGTGCCACCAGAGCCCGTCCGGGACTAGCGGGGGGGACTAGCACAGATACGCAGTATTTT.

The gene calls are TRBV4-2 and TRBJ2-5; 11 bases are a match to TRBD2. CDR1 LGHNA and CDR2 YNFKEQ come from the germline V gene. Trimming took 4 bases from V and 4 from J; bases not matched to a gene: 2. The CDR3 loop spans 14 amino acids. The CDR3 reads CASSPLAGGETQYF. CDR3 DNA: TGTGCCAGCAGCCCTCTAGCGGGAGGAGAGACCCAGTACTTC.

The sample holds one count of this clone. The genes are TRBV4-3 and TRBJ1-6; D not resolved. The ends were cut back, 3 bases at V and 6 bases at J, with 15 bases in the middle. The V gene's germline CDR1 is LGHNA and CDR2 YSLEER. This CDR3 is 16 amino acids long. The CDR3 nucleotides are TGCGCCAGCAGCCAGGGGAGCTCCCGGGCTAATTCACCCCTCCACTTT. Amino acids: CASSQGSSRANSPLHF.

V usage is TRBV4-1 and J usage is TRBJ2-1, with 9 bases lining up with TRBD2. Germline loops: CDR1 MGHRA, CDR2 YSYEKL. The CDR3 is made up of 16 amino acids. V dropped 0 bases and J dropped 10; count of bases not matched to a gene: 10. CDR3: CASSQDQAGGLREQFF. CDR3 bases: TGCGCCAGCAGCCAAGATCAGGCGGGGGGGCTACGGGAGCAGTTCTTC.

This chain uses TRBV11-2 with TRBJ1-1; TRBD1 might be the D (5 bases). The germline V gene has CDR1 SGHAT and CDR2 FQNNGV. The CDR3 totals 13 residues. V lost 5 bases and J 6 bases, leaving 13 bases between the germline ends. CDR3 in amino acids: CASSARVVAEAFF. DNA for the CDR3: TGTGCCAGCAGCGCCAGGGTTGTAGCTGAAGCTTTCTTT.

The chain couples TRBV10-3 to TRBJ2-3; TRBD2 aligns across 7 bases. The J segment lost 2 bases and the V segment lost 11 bases, leaving 10 bases of the junction unmatched. The V gene's germline CDR1 is ENHRY and CDR2 SYGVKD. The CDR3 covers 14 residues. The CDR3 sequence is CASEPSGYTDTQYF. Written as DNA, the CDR3 is TGTGCCTCGGAGCCTAGCGGATACACAGATACGCAGTATTTT.

V usage is TRBV28 and J usage is TRBJ2-7; a weak D match, TRBD1 (6 bases). Trimming pared 6 bases from V and 2 bases from J, leaving 11 bases between. Looked up from germline, CDR1 is MDHEN and CDR2 is SYDVKM. The CDR3 has 13 residues. The CDR3 sequence is CASRGQFAYEQYF. The CDR3 DNA sequence: TGTGCCAGCAGAGGACAGTTTGCCTACGAGCAGTACTTC.

The chain has TRBV4-1 and TRBJ1-2, with 8 bases matching TRBD1. The germline V gene has CDR1 MGHRA and CDR2 YSYEKL. The CDR3 contains 17 residues. J was trimmed by 0 bases and V by 1 base; bases with no gene match: 7. CDR3: CASSQGFLDRANYGYTF. In DNA, the CDR3 is TGCGCCAGCAGCCAAGGTTTTCTGGACAGGGCTAACTATGGCTACACCTTC.

The chain employs TRBV6-6 and TRBJ1-2; 7 nucleotides agree with TRBD1. The CDR3 has 13 amino acids. CDR1 MNHNY and CDR2 SVGAGI come from the germline V gene (reference sequence). The J segment lost 8 bases and the V segment lost 2 bases, leaving 5 bases of the junction unmatched. The CDR3 region is CASSYRQGDGYTF. In nucleotides, the CDR3 is TGTGCCAGCAGTTACAGGCAGGGGGACGGCTACACCTTC.